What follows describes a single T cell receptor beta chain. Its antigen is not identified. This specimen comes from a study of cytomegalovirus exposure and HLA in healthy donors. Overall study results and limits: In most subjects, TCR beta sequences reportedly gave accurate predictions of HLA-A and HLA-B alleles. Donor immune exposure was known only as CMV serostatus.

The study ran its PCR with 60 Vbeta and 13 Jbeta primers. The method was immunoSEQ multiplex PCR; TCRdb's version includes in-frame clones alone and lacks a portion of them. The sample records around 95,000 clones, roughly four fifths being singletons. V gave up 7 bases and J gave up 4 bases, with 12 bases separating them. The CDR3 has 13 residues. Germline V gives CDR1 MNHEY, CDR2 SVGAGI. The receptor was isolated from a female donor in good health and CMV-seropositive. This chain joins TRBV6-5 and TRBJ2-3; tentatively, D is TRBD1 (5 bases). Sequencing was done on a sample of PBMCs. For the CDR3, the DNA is TGTGCCAGCATGAAAAGGGGCCCAGATACGCAGTATTTT. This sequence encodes CASMKRGPDTQYF.